This passage covers 15 T cell receptor beta chains from one sample sequenced in a study of blood T cell repertoires in COVID-19. This table comes from immunoSEQ multiplex PCR, and its TCRdb copy is limited to in-frame clones, with some not included. Among tens of thousands of clones listed, just under 80% were seen once. Sequencing input: peripheral blood. The receptors were gathered from a human donor in a cohort sampled during active COVID-19.

The V gene is TRBV18, the J gene TRBJ1-5; D remains ambiguous. Germline V gene lookup returns CDR1 KGHSH and CDR2 LQKENI. Trimming stripped 2 bases from V and 6 bases from J, with 8 bases between. CDR3 size: 13 residues. The CDR3 nucleotides read TGTGCCAGCTCACCAGCGGGTGCTCAGCCCCAGCATTTT. This codes for CASSPAGAQPQHF.

The rearrangement joins TRBV16 to TRBJ1-2; 7 positions agree with TRBD1. The V gene's germline CDR1 is KGHSY and CDR2 FQNENV. The CDR3 runs 16 residues. The V gene end was trimmed by 2 bases and the J gene end by 5 bases; junction bases not matched to a gene: 11. In nucleotides, the CDR3 is TGTGCCAGCAGCCAAAATCCTACAGGGGCGAGGTATGGCTACACCTTC. This translates into CASSQNPTGARYGYTF.

This clone has just one count. Written as DNA, the CDR3 is TGCGCCAGCAGCTTGGAGAGGGGGCAAGCAGATACGCAGTATTTT. It is translated as CASSLERGQADTQYF. The J gene is TRBJ2-3, the V gene TRBV5-1, with 7 bases fitting TRBD1. Per the germline V gene, CDR1 is SGHRS and CDR2 is YFSETQ. The CDR3 runs to 15 residues. After removal of 0 bases from V and 4 bases from J, the junction contained 5 bases not matched to a gene.

The chain couples TRBV14 to TRBJ2-7; 9 bases line up with TRBD2. CDR3 length equals 15 residues. V lost 4 bases to trimming and J lost 3 bases; unmatched junction nucleotides: 7. Germline V gene sequence: CDR1 SGHDN, CDR2 FVKESK. CDR3 sequence reads: CASSRSSGGFYEQYF. The DNA of the CDR3 is TGTGCCAGCAGCCGGTCCAGCGGGGGGTTCTACGAGCAGTACTTC. Filled out from reference TRBV14 and TRBJ2-7, the complete variable domain reads EAGVTQFPSHSVIEKGQTVTLRCDPISGHDNLYWYRRVMGKEIKFLLHFVKESKQDESGMPNNRFLAERTGGTYSTLKVQPAELEDSGVYFCASSRSSGGFYEQYFGPGTRLTVT.

The V gene is TRBV2, the J gene TRBJ1-1, with a tentative D call TRBD1 (5 bases). The length of the CDR3 is 15 residues. Germline V gives CDR1 SNHLY, CDR2 FYNNEI. The germline V and J ends were trimmed by 5 bases and 0 bases, with 13 bases remaining between them. The CDR3, as DNA: TGTGCCAGCAGTTCCGACAGACCTATGAACACTGAAGCTTTCTTT. As protein: CASSSDRPMNTEAFF. The whole variable domain, remainder taken from reference TRBV2 and TRBJ1-1, is EPEVTQTPSHQVTQMGQEVILRCVPISNHLYFYWYRQILGQKVEFLVSFYNNEISEKSEIFDDQFSVERPDGSNFTLKIRSTKLEDSAMYFCASSSDRPMNTEAFFGQGTRLTVV.

The V gene is TRBV12-3 or TRBV12-4, the J gene TRBJ2-2, with D maybe TRBD2 (5 bases). This CDR3 region has 12 residues. V lost 7 bases, J lost 8 bases, and 11 bases lay in between. The CDR3 DNA reads TGTGCCAGCATCTCACCGGGGGGGGAGCTGTTTTTT. Translating gives CASISPGGELFF.

The chain links TRBV29-1 to TRBJ1-4; D is ambiguous. V was clipped by 6 bases and J by 4 bases, with 6 bases between them. The CDR3 has 11 amino acids. Germline V lookup: CDR1 SQVTM, CDR2 ANQGSEA. CDR3 DNA sequence: TGCAGCGTACGGTATAATGAAAAACTGTTTTTT. Its translation: CSVRYNEKLFF.

The sample holds one count of this clone. The DNA for the CDR3 is TGTGCCAGTAGGATGACAGGCCGAGGGGACCAAGAGACCCAGTACTTC. It encodes CASRMTGRGDQETQYF. This rearrangement joins TRBV19 to TRBJ2-5; the D gene is possibly TRBD1 (6 bases). The CDR3 runs to 16 residues. Germline V lookup: CDR1 LNHDA, CDR2 SQIVND (reference sequence). V was clipped by 6 bases and J by 0 bases, with 17 bases between them.

The chain employs TRBV7-2 and TRBJ2-1; possible D gene TRBD2, 6 bases. The V end lost 5 bases, the J end lost 3 bases, and 14 bases lay between the germline ends. CDR3 length equals 15 residues. The germline V gene has CDR1 SGHTA and CDR2 FQGNSA. Here the CDR3 reads CASSKSMGLYNEQFF. Here the CDR3 DNA reads TGTGCCAGCAGCAAATCCATGGGACTCTACAATGAGCAGTTCTTC.

V and J are TRBV2 and TRBJ2-6, with D tentatively TRBD2 (5 bases). V was clipped by 6 bases and J by 0 bases, with 6 bases between them. The CDR3 runs to 14 residues. Per the germline V gene, CDR1 is SNHLY and CDR2 is FYNNEI. CDR3 residues: CASSGDSGANVLTF. Here the CDR3 DNA reads TGTGCCAGCAGCGGGGACTCTGGGGCCAACGTCCTGACTTTC.

The genes are TRBV19 and TRBJ2-4; TRBD1 is a possible D gene (5 bases). The V end lost 7 bases, the J end lost 0 bases, and 13 bases lay between the germline ends. The V gene's germline CDR1 is LNHDA and CDR2 SQIVND (reference sequence). CDR3 length equals 15 residues. CDR3 amino acids: CASTDGALAKNIQYF. The CDR3 region has the DNA TGTGCCAGTACCGATGGGGCATTAGCCAAAAACATTCAGTACTTC. The variable domain in full, with the rest retrieved from reference TRBV19 and TRBJ2-4, is DGGITQSPKYLFRKEGQNVTLSCEQNLNHDAMYWYRQDPGQGLRLIYYSQIVNDFQKGDIAEGYSVSREKKESFPLTVTSAQKNPTAFYLCASTDGALAKNIQYFGAGTRLSVL.

This clone has more than one count but fewer than ten. The chain recombines TRBV3-1 (or the pseudogene TRBV3-2) with TRBJ1-2; TRBD1 aligns across 10 bases. The V gene's germline CDR1 is LGHDT and CDR2 YNNKEL (reference sequence). This CDR3 comprises 15 residues. J gave up 7 bases and V 1 base, and 6 bases lay outside the gene matches. CDR3 protein: CASSQAGTGVIGYTF. In DNA form, the CDR3 reads TGTGCCAGCAGCCAAGCAGGGACAGGGGTTATTGGCTACACCTTC.

This chain uses TRBV18 with TRBJ2-3, with TRBD2 matching 7 bases. Per germline, CDR1 KGHSH and CDR2 LQKENI. The V and J ends lost 3 bases and 5 bases, in that order; junction bases with no gene match: 5. CDR3 length: 14 residues. In DNA form, the CDR3 reads TGTGCCAGCTCACCCCGGGGGGATGGAGATACGCAGTATTTT. It encodes CASSPRGDGDTQYF.

The J gene is TRBJ1-2, the V gene TRBV14; TRBD1 is a possible D gene (6 bases). This CDR3 spans 13 amino acids. CDR1 is SGHDN, CDR2 FVKESK, per germline. The germline V and J ends were trimmed by 4 bases and 7 bases, with 13 bases remaining between them. The CDR3 region is CASSRGHSAGYTF. CDR3 in DNA: TGTGCCAGCAGCCGGGGACATTCAGCTGGCTACACCTTC.

This chain uses TRBV5-4 with TRBJ2-5, with 11 bases identical to TRBD2. The CDR3 length is 14 residues. Germline values: CDR1 SGHNT, CDR2 YYREEE (reference sequence). V dropped 4 bases and J dropped 5; count of bases not matched to a gene: 4. The CDR3 nucleotides read TGTGCCAGCAGCGCTCGGACTAGCGGGGAGACCCAGTACTTC. The encoded protein is CASSARTSGETQYF.